Listed below are T cell receptor beta chains from one sample, sequenced in a study of cytomegalovirus exposure and HLA in healthy donors. TCRdb's table, derived via immunoSEQ multiplex PCR, lists solely in-frame clones and lacks some. This table holds some 130,000 clones, 70% to 80% found once. The sample taken for sequencing was PBMCs. The receptors come from a woman aged 55-70 years in good health and CMV-seronegative. The CDR3 runs from the conserved cysteine through the conserved F or W. The D gene is left open where the match is weak. Rows may omit the clone size; those that give it use once, few, many or a size class.

V gene: TRBV28; J gene: TRBJ1-3; clone size: NA; D gene: NA; CDR3 protein: CASSRLGHSGNTIYF; CDR3 DNA: TGTGCCAGCAGTAGGCTGGGACACTCTGGAAACACCATATATTTT
V gene: TRBV10-2; J gene: TRBJ1-2; clone size: NA; D gene: NA; CDR3 protein: CASSERGTTTANYGYTF; CDR3 DNA: TGCGCCAGCAGTGAGAGGGGGACCACCACAGCTAACTATGGCTACACCTTC
V gene: TRBV5-4; J gene: TRBJ2-5; clone size: few; D gene: TRBD1; CDR3 protein: CASRATGGGRETQYF; CDR3 DNA: TGTGCCAGCAGAGCGACAGGGGGCGGGCGAGAGACCCAGTACTTC
V gene: TRBV19; J gene: TRBJ1-4; clone size: NA; D gene: TRBD1; CDR3 protein: CASSMGAGGRFNEKLFF; CDR3 DNA: TGTGCCAGTAGTATGGGGGCAGGGGGAAGATTTAATGAAAAACTGTTTTTT
V gene: TRBV27; J gene: TRBJ2-6; clone size: NA; D gene: NA; CDR3 protein: CASSLTVSSGANVLTF; CDR3 DNA: TGTGCCAGCAGTTTGACAGTTAGCTCTGGGGCCAACGTCCTGACTTTC
V gene: TRBV5-1; J gene: TRBJ2-7; clone size: NA; D gene: NA; CDR3 protein: CASTSLGDSGPYEQYF; CDR3 DNA: TGCGCCAGCACCTCACTCGGGGATAGCGGACCCTACGAGCAGTACTTC
V gene: TRBV25-1; J gene: TRBJ2-7; clone size: NA; D gene: NA; CDR3 protein: CASSFRYEQYF; CDR3 DNA: TGTGCCAGCAGTTTCCGCTACGAGCAGTACTTC
V gene: TRBV6-5; J gene: TRBJ1-1; clone size: few; D gene: NA; CDR3 protein: CASSLSTVVNTEAFF; CDR3 DNA: TGTGCCAGCAGCCTATCGACAGTCGTGAACACTGAAGCTTTCTTT
V gene: TRBV7-3; J gene: TRBJ1-1; clone size: NA; D gene: TRBD1; CDR3 protein: CASTGARGYTEAFF; CDR3 DNA: TGTGCCAGCACCGGGGCCAGGGGGTACACTGAAGCTTTCTTT
V gene: TRBV7-9; J gene: TRBJ2-1; clone size: NA; D gene: TRBD2; CDR3 protein: CASSMGLAGDLAYNEQFF; CDR3 DNA: TGTGCCAGCAGCATGGGACTAGCGGGAGATCTGGCCTACAATGAGCAGTTCTTC
V gene: TRBV11-2; J gene: TRBJ1-2; clone size: NA; D gene: NA; CDR3 protein: CASSPDSNYGYTF; CDR3 DNA: TGTGCCAGCAGCCCAGACAGCAACTATGGCTACACCTTC
V gene: TRBV5-1; J gene: TRBJ1-1; clone size: NA; D gene: TRBD1; CDR3 protein: CASSRGGKNTEAFF; CDR3 DNA: TGCGCCAGCAGCAGAGGGGGCAAGAACACTGAAGCTTTCTTT
V gene: TRBV7-2; J gene: TRBJ2-2; clone size: NA; D gene: TRBD1; CDR3 protein: CASSSPRGQGETGELFF; CDR3 DNA: TGTGCCAGCAGCTCCCCGAGGGGACAGGGGGAAACCGGGGAGCTGTTTTTT
V gene: TRBV7-8; J gene: TRBJ2-1; clone size: NA; D gene: NA; CDR3 protein: CASSWGGSEQFF; CDR3 DNA: TGTGCCAGCAGCTGGGGAGGTAGTGAGCAGTTCTTC
V gene: TRBV5-5; J gene: TRBJ1-5; clone size: NA; D gene: NA; CDR3 protein: CASSLATAQGLGNQPQHF; CDR3 DNA: TGTGCCAGCAGCTTGGCCACAGCACAGGGTCTGGGCAATCAGCCCCAGCATTTT
V gene: TRBV18; J gene: TRBJ2-1; clone size: NA; D gene: TRBD2; CDR3 protein: CASSPPRGREGNEQFF; CDR3 DNA: TGTGCCAGCTCACCACCCAGAGGGAGGGAAGGCAATGAGCAGTTCTTC
V gene: TRBV2; J gene: TRBJ2-1; clone size: NA; D gene: TRBD2; CDR3 protein: CASSGASGGYNEQFF; CDR3 DNA: TGTGCCAGCAGTGGTGCTTCGGGGGGTTACAATGAGCAGTTCTTC
V gene: TRBV28; J gene: TRBJ1-3; clone size: NA; D gene: NA; CDR3 protein: CASSPRGLPDSIYF; CDR3 DNA: TGTGCCAGCAGTCCCCGGGGTCTCCCGGATTCCATATATTTT
V gene: TRBV28; J gene: TRBJ1-3; clone size: NA; D gene: NA; CDR3 protein: CASTRPDTIYF; CDR3 DNA: TGTGCCAGCACCCGCCCAGACACCATATATTTT
V gene: TRBV9; J gene: TRBJ2-3; clone size: NA; D gene: TRBD2; CDR3 protein: CASTGPSGGGDTQYF; CDR3 DNA: TGTGCCAGCACGGGGCCTAGCGGGGGGGGAGATACGCAGTATTTT
V gene: TRBV5-1; J gene: TRBJ1-1; clone size: NA; D gene: TRBD1; CDR3 protein: CASSSGQIPMNTEAFF; CDR3 DNA: TGCGCCAGCAGCTCGGGACAGATTCCTATGAACACTGAAGCTTTCTTT
V gene: TRBV5-1; J gene: TRBJ2-1; clone size: NA; D gene: NA; CDR3 protein: CASSLRTLGDEQFF; CDR3 DNA: TGCGCCAGCAGCCTCCGGACTCTCGGCGATGAGCAGTTCTTC
V gene: TRBV10-3; J gene: TRBJ2-3; clone size: NA; D gene: TRBD2; CDR3 protein: CAISPGTSGSGSPTDTQYF; CDR3 DNA: TGTGCCATCAGCCCCGGGACTAGCGGGAGCGGCTCGCCAACAGATACGCAGTATTTT
V gene: TRBV30; J gene: TRBJ1-4; clone size: NA; D gene: TRBD1; CDR3 protein: CAWGPGTGNEKLFF; CDR3 DNA: TGTGCCTGGGGCCCCGGGACAGGGAATGAAAAACTGTTTTTT
V gene: TRBV9; J gene: TRBJ2-6; clone size: NA; D gene: NA; CDR3 protein: CASSVGPGGQSGANVLTF; CDR3 DNA: TGTGCCAGCAGCGTAGGTCCAGGGGGGCAGTCTGGGGCCAACGTCCTGACTTTC
V gene: TRBV7-9; J gene: TRBJ1-2; clone size: few; D gene: NA; CDR3 protein: CASSLDSRGNGYTF; CDR3 DNA: TGTGCCAGCAGCTTAGATTCGCGGGGGAATGGCTACACCTTC